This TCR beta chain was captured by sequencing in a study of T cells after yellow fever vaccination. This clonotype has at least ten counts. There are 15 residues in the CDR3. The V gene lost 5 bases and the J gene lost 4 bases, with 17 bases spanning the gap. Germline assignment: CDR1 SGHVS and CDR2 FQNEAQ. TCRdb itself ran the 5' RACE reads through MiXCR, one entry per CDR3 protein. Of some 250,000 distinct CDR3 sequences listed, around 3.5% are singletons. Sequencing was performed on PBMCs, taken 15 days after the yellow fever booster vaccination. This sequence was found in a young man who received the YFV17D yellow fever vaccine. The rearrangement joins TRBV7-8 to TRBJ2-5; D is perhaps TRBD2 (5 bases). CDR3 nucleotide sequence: TGTGCCAGCAGCATGACCGGGAATCCAGGAGAGACCCAGTACTTC. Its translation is CASSMTGNPGETQYF. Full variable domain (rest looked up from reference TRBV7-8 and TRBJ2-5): GAGVSQSPRYKVAKRGQDVALRCDPISGHVSLFWYQQALGQGPEFLTYFQNEAQLDKSGLPSDRFFAERPEGSVSTLKIQRTQQEDSAVYLCASSMTGNPGETQYFGPGTRLLVL.